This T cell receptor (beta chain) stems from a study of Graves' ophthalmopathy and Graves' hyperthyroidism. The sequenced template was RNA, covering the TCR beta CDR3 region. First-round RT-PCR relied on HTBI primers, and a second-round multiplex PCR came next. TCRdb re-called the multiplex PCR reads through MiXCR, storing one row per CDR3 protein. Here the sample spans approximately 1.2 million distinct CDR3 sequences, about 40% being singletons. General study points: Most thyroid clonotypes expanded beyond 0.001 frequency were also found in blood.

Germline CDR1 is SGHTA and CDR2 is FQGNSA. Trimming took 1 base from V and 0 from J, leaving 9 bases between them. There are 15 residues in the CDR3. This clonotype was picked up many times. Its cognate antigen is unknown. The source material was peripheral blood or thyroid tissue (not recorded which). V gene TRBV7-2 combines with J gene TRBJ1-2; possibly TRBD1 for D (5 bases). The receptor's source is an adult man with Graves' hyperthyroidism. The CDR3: CASSLVRDPNYGYTF. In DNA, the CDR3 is TGTGCCAGCAGCTTAGTCAGGGATCCTAACTATGGCTACACCTTC.